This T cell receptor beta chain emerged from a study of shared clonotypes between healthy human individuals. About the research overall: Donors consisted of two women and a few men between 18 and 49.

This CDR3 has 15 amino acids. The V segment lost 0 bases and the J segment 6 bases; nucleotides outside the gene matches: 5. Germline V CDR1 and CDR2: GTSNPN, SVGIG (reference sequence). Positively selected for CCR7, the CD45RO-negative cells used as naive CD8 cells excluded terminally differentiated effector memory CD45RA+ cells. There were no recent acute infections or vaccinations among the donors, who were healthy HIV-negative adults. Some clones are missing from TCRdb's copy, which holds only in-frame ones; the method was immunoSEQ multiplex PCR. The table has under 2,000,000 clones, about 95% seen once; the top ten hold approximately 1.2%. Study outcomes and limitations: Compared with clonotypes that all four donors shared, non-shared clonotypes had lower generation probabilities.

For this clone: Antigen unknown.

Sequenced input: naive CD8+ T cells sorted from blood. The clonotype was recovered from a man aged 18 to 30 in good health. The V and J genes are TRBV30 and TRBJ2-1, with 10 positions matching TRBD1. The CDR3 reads CAWSVGTGERNEQFF. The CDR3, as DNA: TGTGCCTGGAGTGTAGGGACAGGGGAACGCAATGAGCAGTTCTTC.